This T cell receptor beta chain derives from a study of somatic mutations in cytotoxic T cells in rheumatoid arthritis (dated by TCRdb to the late 2010s). Some background on the complete study: Some T-cell populations stained with V beta antibodies were sorted by flow on a FACSAria II or Sony SH800 to nearly 100% purity, with sorted V beta1+ cells additionally subjected to TCRB sequencing. The study asked whether expanded CD8+ T-cell clones in newly diagnosed, untreated rheumatoid arthritis carry somatic mutations, and used TCRB deep sequencing to characterize clonality. TCRB deep sequencing was performed for approximately 60 rheumatoid arthritis patients and around 22 healthy controls. The median ages of the patient and control groups were essentially identical.

CDR1 and CDR2 are drawn from the germline V gene (reference sequence): PRHDT, FYEKMQ. The CDR3, from cysteine to phenylalanine, totals 14 residues. Solely the CDR3 DNA is kept, with 42 bases framed from the first base. Trimming at the junction amounts to 1 base on V and 5 bases on J, and the germline ends lie 11 bases apart. Buffy coats from approximately 22 blood donors served as healthy controls, a group that was 45% to 55% female with a median age of about 60 years (range roughly 21-75). On an AutoMACS, CD4+ and CD8+ cells were isolated via positive magnetic bead selection, and their purity was verified by flow cytometry. Peripheral blood mononuclear cells were isolated by Ficoll-Paque PLUS density gradient separation. Nucleospin Tissue or Tissue XS kits were used to extract DNA from CD4-enriched, CD8-enriched or PBMC samples, and a Qubit 2.0 fluorometer was used for quantification. With respect to this clone: Its specific antigen is unknown. The input lacks base qualities; no much larger clone sits a single base away.

Findings and caveats that apply to the study as a whole: The finding that TRBV07 was slightly underrepresented in patients was left unadjusted for multiple comparisons. The expanded CD8+ clones had unknown antigen targets, and not appearing in virus-specific databases did not rule out that they were virus-specific. In 8 out of 65 patients, more than 20% of CD8+ cells belonged to the largest CD8+ clone, while several identical CD8+ TCRB sequences were shared between blood and synovial fluid. Rheumatoid arthritis patients and age-matched healthy controls did not significantly differ in CD8+ T-cell clonality. Healthy controls showed no age-related increase in CD8+ clonality, whereas patients did (Spearman r ≈ 0.49).

Genomic DNA underwent TCRB CDR3 sequencing using the immunoSEQ assay. The authors' pipeline ran thus. Nothing other than productive TCRB rearrangements was included in the analyses. Clonality was expressed as a Shannon entropy-based productive clonality index, with each clone defined by a unique TCRB CDR3 sequence. The template counts of each clone relative to the total templates per sample were used to calculate repertoire overlap between two samples. V-gene usage from TCRB sequencing and V-gene usage measured by flow cytometry were correlated (Spearman r of about 0.62). TCRdb took over this immuneACCESS table, retaining in-frame rearrangements with V and J assigned. Such tables are incomplete; in checked studies, under half of the missing clones stem from an unresolved V gene, and the remainder is unexplained. That table supplies the V and J calls and clone size; D and trimming were determined from the DNA. A total of over 20,000 clones appear in this sample, around 80% of them only once. The top ten clonotypes cover about 5% of the sample.

This receptor was obtained from a man aged 50 to 59 in good health. The rearrangement combines TRBV13 with TRBJ2-5, and perhaps TRBD2 as D gene, on 6 matching bases. Material for sequencing was CD8+ T cells sorted from blood. The CDR3 reads as follows: CASSLAGERETQYF. The nucleotides are TGTGCCAGCAGCTTAGCGGGAGAACGGGAGACCCAGTACTTC.